The rows below give T cell receptor beta chains drawn from one sample of a study of blood T cell repertoires in COVID-19. Clones were read by immunoSEQ multiplex PCR, and TCRdb kept only the in-frame ones, dropping some. Altogether about 310,000 clones are present, around 89% being singletons, with the ten largest covering 9.5%. Input material: PBMCs or T cells enriched from blood (not recorded which). The receptors shown here come from a woman aged 40 to 55 who had recovered from COVID-19. CDR3s include the opening cysteine and the closing phenylalanine or tryptophan.

TRBJ2-1	TRBV7-3	CASSPTSSYNEQFF
TRBJ2-2	TRBV20-1	CSASGTGGPTGELFF
TRBJ2-1	TRBV7-3	CASSSTKGTSYNEQFF
TRBJ1-2	TRBV7-9	CASSLTSDGRDYGYTF
TRBJ1-2	TRBV15	CATSRVARAGYTF
TRBJ2-3	TRBV9	CASSVEGPSTDTQYF
TRBJ1-2	TRBV6-1	CASSEWYRNYGYTF
TRBJ2-1	TRBV27	CASRIELGNFLDEQFF
TRBJ2-3	TRBV3-1/TRBV3-2	CASRSLADTQYF
TRBJ2-5	TRBV3-1/TRBV3-2	CASSPGRELETQYF
TRBJ2-7	TRBV5-6	CASSRGRTDEQYF
TRBJ1-5	TRBV28	CASSLWHPGGPQHF